A selection of T cell receptor beta chains follows, all from one sample in a study of siplizumab effects on memory and regulatory T cells. Produced via immunoSEQ multiplex PCR; TCRdb's table is partial and in-frame only. The repertoire holds around 100,000 clones, with 94% as singletons. The sequenced material came from non-Treg CD4+ T cells sorted from blood. The receptors were sampled from a human donor in good health. CDR3s include the opening cysteine and the closing phenylalanine or tryptophan. The D gene is left open where the match is weak. A row's size may be missing; if present it is once, few, many or a size class.

TRBV2,NA,NA,TRBJ2-7,TGTGCCAGCAGTCCGGGCTCCCTCCACGAGCAGTACTTC,CASSPGSLHEQYF
TRBV19,NA,TRBD2,TRBJ2-7,TGTGCCACAGGACTAGCGGGAGTTCACGAGCAGTACTTC,CATGLAGVHEQYF
TRBV18,NA,NA,TRBJ2-7,TGTGCCAGCTCACTTACGATCTCGGGGGCGGGCTACGAGCAGTACTTC,CASSLTISGAGYEQYF
TRBV12-5,NA,TRBD2,TRBJ2-1,TGTGCTAGTGGCAGCGGGAGGGGGGTCGATGAGCAGTTCTTC,CASGSGRGVDEQFF
TRBV18,NA,TRBD2,TRBJ2-2,TGTGCCAGCTCACCAGTAGCGGGAGGGCCTACCGGGGAGCTGTTTTTT,CASSPVAGGPTGELFF
TRBV6-1,few,NA,TRBJ2-7,TGTGCCAGCAGTGAAGGCCAGGGACGGCTCTCCTACGAGCAGTACTTC,CASSEGQGRLSYEQYF
TRBV10-3,NA,TRBD1,TRBJ1-5,TGTGCCATCAGTTCCGGGACAGAAGGCAATCAGCCCCAGCATTTT,CAISSGTEGNQPQHF
TRBV7-9,NA,NA,TRBJ2-5,TGTGCCAGCAGCTCCCCTGGACGAGGAGAGACCCAGTACTTC,CASSSPGRGETQYF
TRBV11-2,NA,NA,TRBJ1-2,TGTGCCAGCAGCTACCCCGGCTATGGCTACACCTTC,CASSYPGYGYTF
TRBV6-5,once,TRBD2,TRBJ2-7,TGTGCCAGCAGTTACTCGGGCGGGAGTGAGTACGAGCAGTACTTC,CASSYSGGSEYEQYF
TRBV11-3,once,NA,TRBJ1-3,TGTGCCAGCAGCTTAGATTTGGGACGCCGAAACACCATATATTTT,CASSLDLGRRNTIYF
TRBV30,NA,TRBD1,TRBJ2-5,TGTGCCTGGTTTCGGACAGGGGTAGAGACCCAGTACTTC,CAWFRTGVETQYF